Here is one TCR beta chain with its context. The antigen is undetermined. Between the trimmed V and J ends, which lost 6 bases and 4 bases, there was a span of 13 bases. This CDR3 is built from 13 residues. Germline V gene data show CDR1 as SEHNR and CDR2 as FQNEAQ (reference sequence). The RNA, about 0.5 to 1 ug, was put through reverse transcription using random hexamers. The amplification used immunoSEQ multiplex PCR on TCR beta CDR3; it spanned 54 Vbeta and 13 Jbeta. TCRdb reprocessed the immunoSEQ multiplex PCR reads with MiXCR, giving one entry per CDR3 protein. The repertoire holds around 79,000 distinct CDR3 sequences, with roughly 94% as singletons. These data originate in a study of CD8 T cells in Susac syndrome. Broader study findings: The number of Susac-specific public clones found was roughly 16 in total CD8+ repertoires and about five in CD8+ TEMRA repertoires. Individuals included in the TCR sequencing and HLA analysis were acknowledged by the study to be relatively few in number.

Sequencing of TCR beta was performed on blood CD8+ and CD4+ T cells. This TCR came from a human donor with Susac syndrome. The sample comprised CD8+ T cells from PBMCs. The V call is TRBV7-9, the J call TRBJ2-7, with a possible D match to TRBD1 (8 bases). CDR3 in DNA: TGTGCCAGCAGGACAGGGGAGGGTTACGAGCAGTACTTC. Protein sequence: CASRTGEGYEQYF.